Each of the 26 T cell receptor beta chains below was sequenced from the same sample in a study of T cell clonality in common variable immunodeficiency. Assay: immunoSEQ multiplex PCR; the TCRdb copy retains only in-frame clones and omits some. The repertoire consists of about 32,000 clones, none detected only once. These receptors' antigens are unknown. Study-level results: In common variable immunodeficiency, TCR beta chains reportedly carried fewer deletions and N-nucleotide insertions.

Material for sequencing was peripheral blood mononuclear cells. All receptors come from a human donor with common variable immunodeficiency.

This clone was seen more than once but under ten times. The read halts 3 residues ahead of the CDR3 end, with the missing end drawn from the germline J gene. The chain uses TRBV7-6 and TRBJ2-1, with D perhaps TRBD1 (6 bases). From germline, CDR1 is SGHVS and CDR2 FNYEAQ. Trimming removed 1 base at V and 9 bases at J, with 16 bases between. The CDR3 has 15 residues. CDR3 DNA, as far as it was read: TGTGCCAGCAGCTTAGGGTCAGGACAGCACGGTGAG. It translates to CASSLGSGQHGE. In full, the CDR3 is CASSLGSGQHGEQFF.

This clone was observed a few times. From the germline J gene comes the end of the CDR3, since the read stops 3 residues before it. The chain employs TRBV19 and TRBJ1-5, with D unclear. CDR3 length equals 17 residues. V gave up 10 bases and J gave up 0 bases, with 22 bases separating them. Germline V gene sequence: CDR1 LNHDA, CDR2 SQIVND (reference sequence). The part of the CDR3 DNA that was read is TGTGCCACCGAGGACCGAACTAGACTCTATAGCAATCAGCCC. This codes for CATEDRTRLYSNQP. The complete CDR3 sequence is CATEDRTRLYSNQPQHF.

This clone was recorded many times. The read falls 3 residues short of the CDR3 end, and the missing part is taken from the germline J gene. This chain connects TRBV5-1 to TRBJ1-3; tentatively, D is TRBD1 (6 bases). V was clipped by 4 bases and J by 9 bases, with 20 bases between them. The CDR3 loop spans 15 amino acids. Germline-derived CDR1 and CDR2 are SGHRS and YFSETQ. The CDR3 DNA, read in part, is TGCGCCAGCAGCCTAAATCCACAGGGCGAAGGCACC. Translating gives CASSLNPQGEGT. The full-length CDR3 reads as CASSLNPQGEGTIYF.

As concerns this clone: The read comes to an end 3 residues before the CDR3 does, leaving the germline J gene to fill in the end. The chain links TRBV7-3 to TRBJ2-1; D remains ambiguous. CDR1 and CDR2 from the germline V gene are SGHTA and FQGTGA. V was cut by 1 base and J by 6 bases, with 10 bases left in between. The CDR3 length is 14 residues. The sequenced part of the CDR3 DNA is TGTGCCAGCAGCTTAAGGGCAGTTACCAATGAG. As protein: CASSLRAVTNE. The CDR3 reads in full as CASSLRAVTNEQFF.

This clone was counted at least ten times. The read comes to an end 3 residues before the CDR3 does, leaving the germline J gene to fill in the end. V is TRBV6-2 or TRBV6-3 and J is TRBJ2-1; 10 bases line up with TRBD2. Trimming took 6 bases from V and 4 from J; bases not matched to a gene: 9. The CDR3 consists of 16 residues. Per germline, CDR1 MNHEY and CDR2 SVGEGT. The CDR3 region is CASRRITSGIYNEQFF. Partial CDR3 DNA: TGTGCCAGCAGACGAATTACTAGCGGGATTTACAATGAG.

This clone appeared a few times. The CDR3 end falls 3 residues outside the read, so it is completed with the germline J gene. V gene TRBV19 combines with J gene TRBJ1-2, with D perhaps matching TRBD1 (6 bases). The CDR3 runs to 14 residues. V was trimmed by 4 bases and J by 7 bases, leaving 16 bases between them. Per the germline V gene, CDR1 is LNHDA and CDR2 is SQIVND (reference sequence). CDR3 DNA, as far as it was read: TGTGCCAGTAGTACCCCCGGCAGGGGCGGTGGC. It specifies CASSTPGRGGG. The CDR3 in its entirety is CASSTPGRGGGYTF. The complete variable domain, with remaining parts taken from reference TRBV19 and TRBJ1-2, reads DGGITQSPKYLFRKEGQNVTLSCEQNLNHDAMYWYRQDPGQGLRLIYYSQIVNDFQKGDIAEGYSVSREKKESFPLTVTSAQKNPTAFYLCASSTPGRGGGYTFGSGTRLTVV.

Only a few counts were recorded for this clone. The sequence runs out 3 residues before the end of the CDR3; the remainder is reconstructed from the germline J gene. The J gene is TRBJ1-5, the V gene TRBV7-6, with 11 positions matching TRBD1. Germline CDR1 SGHVS, CDR2 FNYEAQ. There are 14 residues in the CDR3. V was pared by 3 bases and J by 5 bases, with 0 bases of the junction left unmatched. Partial CDR3 DNA: TGTGCCAGCAGCTTGGGACAGGGGGATCAGCCC. It translates to CASSLGQGDQP. The full CDR3 reads CASSLGQGDQPQHF. Combining the CDR3 with reference TRBV7-6 and TRBJ1-5 gives the whole variable domain GAGVSQSPRYKVTKRGQDVALRCDPISGHVSLYWYRQALGQGPEFLTYFNYEAQQDKSGLPNDRFSAERPEGSISTLTIQRTEQRDSAMYRCASSLGQGDQPQHFGDGTRLSIL.

This clone came up many times. One end of the junction varies from germline; a read error may be responsible. The DNA ends 3 residues before the CDR3 does, and the rest of the CDR3 is filled in from the germline J gene. The chain employs TRBV5-1 and TRBJ1-2, with D maybe TRBD1 (6 bases). Germline V gene sequence: CDR1 SGHRS, CDR2 YFSETQ. The CDR3 length is 15 residues. CDR3 sequence reads: CASRLERGTNYGYTF. Partial CDR3 DNA: TGCGCCAGCAGATTGGAAAGGGGGACAAACTATGGC.

This clone has more than one count but fewer than ten. The read terminates 3 residues before the CDR3 end, so the remaining end is supplied by the germline J gene. The V gene is TRBV19, the J gene TRBJ2-7, with a possible D match to TRBD2 (5 bases). Germline loops: CDR1 LNHDA, CDR2 SQIVND (reference sequence). V was pared by 7 bases and J by 4 bases, with 8 bases between. The CDR3 contains 11 residues. CDR3 DNA, as far as it was read: TGTGCCAGTAACCGGGGATACGAG. This encodes CASNRGYE. The full-length CDR3 reads as CASNRGYEQYF.

Points on this clone: Sequencing ends 3 residues short of the CDR3 end; the germline J gene provides the rest. Other DNA sequences in this sample translate to the same CDR3. The chain uses TRBV19 and TRBJ1-2; 7 bases agree with TRBD1. Trimming cost V 5 bases and J 4 bases; bases outside gene matches: 13. The germline V gene encodes CDR1 LNHDA and CDR2 SQIVND (reference sequence). The CDR3 runs 16 residues. The chain's CDR3 is CASSLHNRGPSYGYTF. CDR3 bases read: TGTGCCAGTAGTCTTCACAACAGGGGACCCTCCTATGGC.

This clone was observed many times. The read is 3 residues too short to cover the CDR3 end, so that end is filled in from the germline J gene. The chain joins TRBV5-1 to TRBJ1-2; D might be TRBD1 (6 bases). The V gene lost 4 bases and the J gene lost 5 bases, with 12 bases spanning the gap. Germline V lookup: CDR1 SGHRS, CDR2 YFSETQ. This CDR3 contains 13 residues. CDR3 protein: CASSRGRGYGYTF. The DNA read from the CDR3 is TGCGCCAGCAGCAGGGGTAGGGGGTATGGC.

This clone was recorded a few times. The read falls 3 residues short of the CDR3 end, and the missing part is taken from the germline J gene. The V and J genes are TRBV6-2 or TRBV6-3 and TRBJ1-1; possibly TRBD1 for D (6 bases). Germline-derived CDR1 and CDR2 are MNHEY and SVGEGT. This CDR3 has 15 amino acids. Trimming took off 6 bases at V and 0 bases at J, with 14 bases between the two ends. The CDR3 here is CASRDWGRLNTEAFF. Partial CDR3 DNA: TGTGCCAGCAGAGACTGGGGGCGGTTGAACACTGAA.

Worth noting for this clone: The CDR3 end lies 3 residues beyond the end of the read and is filled in from the germline J gene. The chain has TRBV18 and TRBJ1-5, with TRBD1 as a possible D gene (6 bases). CDR1 and CDR2 (germline): KGHSH, LQKENI. V was trimmed by 2 bases and J by 5 bases, leaving 16 bases between them. The CDR3 has 16 residues. The part of the CDR3 DNA that was read is TGTGCCAGCTCACCATTCCGGGACACTAGGTATCAGCCC. Protein sequence: CASSPFRDTRYQP. The entire CDR3 reads CASSPFRDTRYQPQHF.

This clone was detected a few times. Read sequence stops 3 residues before the CDR3 end, and the germline J gene provides the missing end. The V gene is TRBV7-3, the J gene TRBJ2-5; tentative D call: TRBD1 (5 bases). CDR3 length: 14 amino acids. The V gene lost 5 bases and the J gene lost 1 base, with 11 bases spanning the gap. Germline CDR1 reads SGHTA; CDR2 reads FQGTGA. The CDR3 sequence: CASSADTAQETQYF. The DNA read from the CDR3 is TGTGCCAGCAGCGCGGACACCGCCCAAGAGACC.

This clone was counted a few times. The read halts 3 residues ahead of the CDR3 end, with the missing end drawn from the germline J gene. V usage is TRBV7-9 and J usage is TRBJ2-1; the D gene could be TRBD1 or TRBD2 (5 bases each). The CDR3 consists of 15 residues. The germline CDR1 and CDR2 sequences are SEHNR and FQNEAQ (reference sequence). V lost 7 bases and J lost 7, with 20 bases in between. This chain's CDR3 is CASTRGDVKKNEQFF. The CDR3 DNA, read in part, is TGTGCCAGCACCCGAGGGGATGTAAAAAAAAATGAG.

This clone showed up many times. The missing CDR3 end, 3 residues past where the read stops, is filled in from the germline J gene. The chain links TRBV19 to TRBJ1-1; weak D call: TRBD1 (5 bases). CDR1 and CDR2 from the germline V gene are LNHDA and SQIVND (reference sequence). The CDR3 runs 13 residues. The CDR3: CASMVPGIPSAFF. CDR3 bases read: TGTGCCAGTATGGTCCCAGGGATTCCGTCG.

Points on this clone: The sequenced fragment ends 3 residues before the CDR3 boundary, so the rest is inferred from the germline J gene. The chain uses TRBV30 and TRBJ1-3, with D tentatively TRBD1 (6 bases). V was shortened by 3 bases and J by 0 bases, with 12 bases between the two germline ends. Germline V gene sequence: CDR1 GTSNPN, CDR2 SVGIG (reference sequence). The CDR3 has 15 residues. CDR3 DNA (partial): TGTGCCTGGAGCCAAGGGGGGGGCTCTGGAAACACC. Amino acid sequence: CAWSQGGGSGNT. Given in full, the CDR3 is CAWSQGGGSGNTIYF.

In the case of this clone: The read ends 3 residues early relative to the CDR3; the germline J gene fills the gap. The chain joins TRBV11-3 to TRBJ2-3; TRBD2 is a possible D gene (7 bases). CDR3 length equals 15 residues. V was shortened by 2 bases and J by 6 bases, with 15 bases between the two germline ends. Per the germline V gene, CDR1 is SGHNT and CDR2 is YENEEA. Partial CDR3 DNA: TGTGCCAGCAGCTTACGGGCGGGGGCGAGGGATACG. It encodes CASSLRAGARDT. The full CDR3 reads CASSLRAGARDTQYF.

This clone has a count of ten or more. The part of the CDR3 DNA that was read is TGCGCCAGCAGCCTACAGGGGGACCGGGACACC. It encodes CASSLQGDRDT. The whole CDR3 is CASSLQGDRDTIYF. This chain links TRBV5-1 with TRBJ1-3; 8 bases fit TRBD1. The read stops 3 residues short of the end of the CDR3; the missing end is completed from the germline J gene. V lost 4 bases and J lost 8; bases outside the gene matches: 8. The CDR3 runs 14 residues. The V gene's germline CDR1 is SGHRS and CDR2 YFSETQ.

Ten or more counts support this clone. The CDR3 end is not reached by the read, which stops 3 residues before it; the germline J gene fills it in. The chain is built from TRBV10-1 and TRBJ2-3; weak D call: TRBD2 (5 bases). Trimming took 4 bases from V and 2 from J, leaving 10 bases between them. Germline lookup yields CDR1 WNHNN and CDR2 SYGVQD (reference sequence). This CDR3 has 14 amino acids. The DNA read from the CDR3 is TGCGCCAGCAGTGCCTCGGGGTTCACAGATACG. This translates into CASSASGFTDT. The full CDR3 protein is CASSASGFTDTQYF.

In its sample, this clone was seen many times. The read terminates 3 residues before the CDR3 end, so the remaining end is supplied by the germline J gene. This sequence joins TRBV30 and TRBJ2-5; no reliable D call. V lost 2 bases and J lost 5, with 18 bases in between. Germline assignment: CDR1 GTSNPN and CDR2 SVGIG (reference sequence). CDR3 length: 15 residues. The part of the CDR3 DNA that was read is TGTGCCTGGAGTCCCCCCGCGGCTTTCCTCGAGACC. Translation gives CAWSPPAAFLET. The complete CDR3 reads CAWSPPAAFLETQYF.

As to this clone: The CDR3 end falls 3 residues outside the read, so it is completed with the germline J gene. This sequence joins TRBV19 and TRBJ2-3; 12 bases line up with TRBD2. V dropped 7 bases and J dropped 4; count of bases not matched to a gene: 6. Per germline, CDR1 LNHDA and CDR2 SQIVND (reference sequence). The CDR3 consists of 15 residues. The CDR3 is CASMPSGGDADTQYF. The sequenced CDR3 bases are TGTGCCAGTATGCCTAGCGGGGGGGATGCAGATACG. The full variable domain, with the rest looked up from reference TRBV19 and TRBJ2-3, is DGGITQSPKYLFRKEGQNVTLSCEQNLNHDAMYWYRQDPGQGLRLIYYSQIVNDFQKGDIAEGYSVSREKKESFPLTVTSAQKNPTAFYLCASMPSGGDADTQYFGPGTRLTVL.

Comment on this clone: One junction end disagrees with the germline gene, perhaps due to a read error. The read terminates 3 residues ahead of where the CDR3 ends, so the germline J gene completes it. This chain uses TRBV7-9 with TRBJ1-1; a possible D gene is TRBD1 (6 bases). CDR1 is SEHNR and CDR2 is FQNEAQ in the germline V gene (reference sequence). The CDR3 loop spans 13 amino acids. CDR3 loop: CSSSLGGGTEAFF. The part of the CDR3 DNA that was read is TGTTCCAGCAGCTTAGGAGGGGGCACTGAA. Looking up the rest from reference TRBV7-9 and TRBJ1-1 gives the full variable domain: DTGVSQNPRHKITKRGQNVTFRCDPISEHNRLYWYRQTLGQGPEFLTYFQNEAQLEKSRLLSDRFSAERPKGSFSTLEIQRTEQGDSAMYLCSSSLGGGTEAFFGQGTRLTVV.

A remark on this clone: The read ends 3 residues early relative to the CDR3; the germline J gene fills the gap. The chain employs TRBV19 and TRBJ1-1; D is ambiguous. The CDR3 totals 11 residues. Germline V gene lookup returns CDR1 LNHDA and CDR2 SQIVND (reference sequence). The sequenced part of the CDR3 DNA is TGTGCCAGTGCCCGGCGGGGTGGG. It yields the protein CASARRGG. In full, the CDR3 is CASARRGGAFF.

This clone has ten or more counts. The CDR3 end falls 3 residues outside the read, so it is completed with the germline J gene. The gene calls are TRBV19 and TRBJ2-5, with TRBD1 as a possible D gene (5 bases). The V end was cut by 6 bases, the J end by 1 base, with 12 bases between. The germline V gene encodes CDR1 LNHDA and CDR2 SQIVND (reference sequence). CDR3 length: 14 amino acids. CDR3 DNA (partial): TGTGCCAGTAGCGAGAGACAGATCCAAGAGACC. It specifies CASSERQIQET. The full CDR3 reads CASSERQIQETQYF.

To note about this clone: The read falls 3 residues short of the CDR3 end, and the missing part is taken from the germline J gene. The gene calls are TRBV18 and TRBJ2-3, with D hard to call. Looked up from germline, CDR1 is KGHSH and CDR2 is LQKENI. The CDR3 contains 17 residues. V lost 6 bases and J lost 3, with 22 bases in between. CDR3 in amino acids: CASSPIVARRSTDTQYF. The covered CDR3 bases are TGTGCCAGCTCGCCCATAGTCGCCCGCCGCTCGACAGATACG.